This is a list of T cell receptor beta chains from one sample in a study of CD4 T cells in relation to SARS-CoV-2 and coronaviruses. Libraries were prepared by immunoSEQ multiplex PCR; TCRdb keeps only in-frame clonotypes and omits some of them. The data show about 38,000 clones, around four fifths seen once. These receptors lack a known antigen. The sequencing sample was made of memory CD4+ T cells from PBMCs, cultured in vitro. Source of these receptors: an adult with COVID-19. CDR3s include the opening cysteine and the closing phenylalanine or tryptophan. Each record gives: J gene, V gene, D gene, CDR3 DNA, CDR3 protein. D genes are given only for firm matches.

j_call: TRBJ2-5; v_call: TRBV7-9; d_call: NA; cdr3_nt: TGTGCCAGCAGCCTAAGGGGTGTGAGGGGATCAGAGACCCAGTACTTC; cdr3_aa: CASSLRGVRGSETQYF
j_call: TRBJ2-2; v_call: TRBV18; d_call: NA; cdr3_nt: TGTGCCAGCTCACCACGTCGGGCAGGGCCAAACACCGGGGAGCTGTTTTTT; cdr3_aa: CASSPRRAGPNTGELFF
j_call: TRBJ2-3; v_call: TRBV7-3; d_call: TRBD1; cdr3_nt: TGTGCCAGCAGCGCAATCTCGGGACAGGGTGCGGGAGAAAGCACAGATACGCAGTATTTT; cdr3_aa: CASSAISGQGAGESTDTQYF
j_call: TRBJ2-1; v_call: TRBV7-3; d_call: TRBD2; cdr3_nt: TGTGCCAGCAGCCCCGGGACTAGCGGGGCTTCCTACAATGAGCAGTTCTTC; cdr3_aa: CASSPGTSGASYNEQFF
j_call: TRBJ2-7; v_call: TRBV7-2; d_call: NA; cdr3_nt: TGTGCCAGCAGCTTAGCGTCTGGACTGACACCCTACGAGCAGTACTTC; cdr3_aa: CASSLASGLTPYEQYF
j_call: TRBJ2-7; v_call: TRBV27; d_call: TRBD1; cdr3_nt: TGTGCCAGCAGTCTACAGGGGTCCTACGAGCAGTACTTC; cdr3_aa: CASSLQGSYEQYF
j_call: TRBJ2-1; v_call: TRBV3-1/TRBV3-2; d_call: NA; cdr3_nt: TGTGCCAGCAGTCGTACTAGGAACGAGCAGTTCTTC; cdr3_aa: CASSRTRNEQFF
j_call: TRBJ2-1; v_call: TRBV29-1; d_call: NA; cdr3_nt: TGCAGCGTGGACAGAGGCAATGAGCAGTTCTTC; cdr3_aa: CSVDRGNEQFF
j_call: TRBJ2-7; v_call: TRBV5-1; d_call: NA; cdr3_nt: TGCGCCAGCAGCTTGCGCAGGGGACCCTACGAGCAGTACTTC; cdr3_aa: CASSLRRGPYEQYF
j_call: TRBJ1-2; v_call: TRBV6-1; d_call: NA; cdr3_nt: TGTGCCAGCAGTGAACTCCGGGGGTCGGGGGGCTACACCTTC; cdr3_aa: CASSELRGSGGYTF